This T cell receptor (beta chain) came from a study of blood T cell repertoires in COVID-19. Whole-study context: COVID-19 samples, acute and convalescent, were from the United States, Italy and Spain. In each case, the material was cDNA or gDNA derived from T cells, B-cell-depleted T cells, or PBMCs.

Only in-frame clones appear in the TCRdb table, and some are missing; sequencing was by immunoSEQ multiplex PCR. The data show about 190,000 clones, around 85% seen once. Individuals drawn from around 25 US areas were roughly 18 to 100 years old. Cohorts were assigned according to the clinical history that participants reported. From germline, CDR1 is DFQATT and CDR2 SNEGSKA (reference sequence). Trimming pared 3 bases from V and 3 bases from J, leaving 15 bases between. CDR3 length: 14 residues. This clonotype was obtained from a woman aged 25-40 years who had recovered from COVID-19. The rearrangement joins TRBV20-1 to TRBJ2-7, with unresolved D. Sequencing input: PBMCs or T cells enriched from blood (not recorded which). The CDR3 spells CSASLRQRSYEQYF. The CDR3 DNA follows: TGCAGTGCTAGTTTGCGGCAGAGAAGCTACGAGCAGTACTTC.